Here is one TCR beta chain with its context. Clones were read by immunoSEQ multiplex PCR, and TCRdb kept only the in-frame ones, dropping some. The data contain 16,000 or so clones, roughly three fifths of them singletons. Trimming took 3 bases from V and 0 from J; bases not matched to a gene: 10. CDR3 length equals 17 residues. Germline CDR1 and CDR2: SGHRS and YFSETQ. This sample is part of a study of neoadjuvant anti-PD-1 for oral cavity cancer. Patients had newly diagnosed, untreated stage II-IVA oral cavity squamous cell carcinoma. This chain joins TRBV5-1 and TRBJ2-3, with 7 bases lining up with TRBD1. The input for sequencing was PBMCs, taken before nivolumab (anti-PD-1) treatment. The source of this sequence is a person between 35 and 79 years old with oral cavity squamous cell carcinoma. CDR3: CASSSKTGIISTDTQYF. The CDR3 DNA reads TGCGCCAGCAGCTCCAAGACAGGGATCATTAGCACAGATACGCAGTATTTT.